A single sample gave rise to the 27 T cell receptor beta chains below, sequenced in a study of T cells in Graves' hyperthyroidism and ophthalmopathy. There were TCR beta CDR3 regions amplified from RNA transcripts. Initially, a first-round RT-PCR of the TCR CDR3 employed the HTBI primer set. TCRdb reprocessed the multiplex PCR reads with MiXCR, giving one entry per CDR3 protein. The profile shows around 540,000 distinct CDR3 sequences, around 16% of them singletons. Material for sequencing was blood. All receptors derive from a woman aged 25-40 years with Graves' ophthalmopathy.

This clonotype came up a few times. The V gene is TRBV5-1, the J gene TRBJ2-5, with D perhaps TRBD2 (5 bases). This CDR3 contains 15 residues. Per germline, CDR1 SGHRS and CDR2 YFSETQ. V shed 3 bases and J shed 5 bases, with 17 bases lying between them. The CDR3 DNA reads TGCGCCAGCAGCTCCGGGCACCCGAGGGTTGAGACCCAGTACTTC. As protein: CASSSGHPRVETQYF. Full variable domain (outside the CDR3, taken from reference TRBV5-1 and TRBJ2-5): KAGVTQTPRYLIKTRGQQVTLSCSPISGHRSVSWYQQTPGQGLQFLFEYFSETQRNKGNFPGRFSGRQFSNSRSEMNVSTLELGDSALYLCASSSGHPRVETQYFGPGTRLLVL.

The rearrangement joins TRBV28 to TRBJ2-1; D is unresolved. Trimming removed 6 bases from V and 7 bases from J, with 7 bases in between. The CDR3 length is 11 residues. CDR1 and CDR2 from the germline V gene are MDHEN and SYDVKM. The DNA for the CDR3 is TGTGCCAGCAGCGATCGGAATGAGCAGTTCTTC. As protein: CASSDRNEQFF.

This clonotype was picked up many times. This chain connects TRBV5-1 to TRBJ2-3, with 7 nucleotides matching TRBD1. Germline V CDR1 and CDR2: SGHRS, YFSETQ. J gave up 6 bases and V 3 bases, and 13 bases lay outside the gene matches. The CDR3 length is 16 residues. This chain's CDR3 is CASSWTGPILRDTQYF. The DNA for the CDR3 is TGCGCCAGCAGCTGGACAGGACCGATTTTGAGGGATACGCAGTATTTT.

The chain carries TRBV11-2 and TRBJ2-7; the D gene is possibly TRBD2 (6 bases). The germline V and J ends were trimmed by 5 bases and 1 base, with 18 bases remaining between them. This CDR3 has 16 amino acids. Germline CDR1 SGHAT, CDR2 FQNNGV. The CDR3 nucleotides read TGTGCCAGCAGCCCCCGGACTCGCGGGGCTTCCTACGAGCAGTACTTC. It encodes CASSPRTRGASYEQYF.

The chain joins TRBV7-2 to TRBJ1-4; D is unresolved. Germline-derived CDR1 and CDR2 are SGHTA and FQGNSA. The CDR3 runs 15 residues. V gave up 2 bases and J gave up 0 bases, with 7 bases separating them. In DNA form, the CDR3 reads TGTGCCAGCAGCTTACTTTCAGCAACTAATGAAAAACTGTTTTTT. This translates into CASSLLSATNEKLFF.

The chain joins TRBV4-3 to TRBJ2-7; tentatively, D is TRBD1 or TRBD2 (5 bases each). Trimming stripped 4 bases from V and 2 bases from J, with 15 bases between. Germline V CDR1 and CDR2: LGHNA, YSLEER. The length of the CDR3 is 15 residues. The CDR3 sequence: CASSPFRDGPYEQYF. Written as DNA, the CDR3 is TGCGCCAGCAGCCCCTTCCGGGACGGCCCCTACGAGCAGTACTTC.

The chain joins TRBV6-5 to TRBJ1-4, with D perhaps TRBD1 (5 bases). The CDR3 runs 16 residues. Trimming stripped 2 bases from V and 8 bases from J, with 18 bases between. The germline V gene encodes CDR1 MNHEY and CDR2 SVGAGI. CDR3 bases: TGTGCCAGCAGTTACCCCACGGTCAGGGTAGGAGAAAAACTGTTTTTT. Protein sequence: CASSYPTVRVGEKLFF.

V gene TRBV6-1 combines with J gene TRBJ1-1; 8 bases agree with TRBD1. CDR1 MNHNS and CDR2 SASEGT come from the germline V gene. With 2 bases clipped from V and 8 bases from J, the junction kept 4 bases outside the gene matches. The CDR3 extends over 13 amino acids. In DNA, the CDR3 is TGTGCCAGCAGTGAACGGGGACAGGACGAAGCTTTCTTT. It translates to CASSERGQDEAFF.

There are a few counts of this clonotype. V usage is TRBV10-1 and J usage is TRBJ1-1; perhaps TRBD1 as D (6 bases). Germline V lookup: CDR1 WNHNN, CDR2 SYGVQD (reference sequence). The CDR3 has 15 amino acids. V was clipped by 3 bases and J by 5 bases, with 16 bases between them. CDR3 nucleotides: TGCGCCAGCAGTGAACTAGGGGGTTCCGGGACTGAAGCTTTCTTT. It codes for CASSELGGSGTEAFF.

This clonotype was seen a few times. The chain combines TRBV20-1 with TRBJ2-5; TRBD1 agrees at 7 bases. The germline gives CDR1 DFQATT, CDR2 SNEGSKA (reference sequence). The junction had 8 bases not matched to a gene; V was cut back by 5 bases and J by 2 bases. CDR3 length: 14 amino acids. This CDR3 reads CSAFDPGQQETQYF. CDR3 nucleotides: TGCAGTGCTTTTGATCCGGGACAGCAAGAGACCCAGTACTTC.

The sample holds a few counts of this clonotype. An end of the junction differs from the germline gene, which may be a read error. The chain couples TRBV13 to TRBJ2-2, with D possibly TRBD1 on 6 matching bases. The CDR3 length is 17 residues. CDR1 and CDR2 (germline): PRHDT, FYEKMQ (reference sequence). The chain's CDR3 is CASSEEGGRMNTGEPFF. The CDR3 coding sequence is TGTGCCAGCAGCGAGGAAGGGGGACGGATGAACACCGGGGAGCCGTTTTTT.

This clonotype was counted at least ten times. V and J are TRBV20-1 and TRBJ1-1; D not resolved. Germline CDR1 is DFQATT and CDR2 is SNEGSKA (reference sequence). Trimming removed 2 bases at V and 10 bases at J, with 14 bases between. CDR3 length equals 12 residues. In DNA, the CDR3 is TGCAGTGCTAGACCCCCTGTGCCAGGAGCTTTCTTT. Its translation is CSARPPVPGAFF.

The table lists this clonotype with many counts. J is TRBJ2-1 and V is TRBV20-1; either TRBD1 or TRBD2 may fit D (5 bases each). V shed 4 bases and J shed 5 bases, with 12 bases lying between them. Germline loops: CDR1 DFQATT, CDR2 SNEGSKA (reference sequence). The CDR3 loop spans 13 amino acids. The chain's CDR3 is CSAIRGRNNEQFF. The CDR3 DNA reads TGCAGTGCTATCCGGGGACGGAACAATGAGCAGTTCTTC.

This clonotype was observed at least ten times. The chain joins TRBV5-1 to TRBJ2-7, with D possibly matching TRBD2 (6 bases). Trimming stripped 1 base from V and 4 bases from J, with 15 bases between. Germline V gene data show CDR1 as SGHRS and CDR2 as YFSETQ. This CDR3 is built from 15 residues. The CDR3 coding sequence is TGCGCCAGCAGCTTGTCAGGGACGGAGGGTTACGAGCAGTACTTC. Its translation: CASSLSGTEGYEQYF. Using reference TRBV5-1 and TRBJ2-7 for the parts outside the CDR3, the full variable domain is KAGVTQTPRYLIKTRGQQVTLSCSPISGHRSVSWYQQTPGQGLQFLFEYFSETQRNKGNFPGRFSGRQFSNSRSEMNVSTLELGDSALYLCASSLSGTEGYEQYFGPGTRLTVT.

V is TRBV7-9 and J is TRBJ1-1; tentatively, D is TRBD1 (5 bases). CDR3 size: 15 residues. V was pared by 0 bases and J by 0 bases, with 8 bases between. The germline CDR1 and CDR2 sequences are SEHNR and FQNEAQ (reference sequence). The CDR3 DNA reads TGTGCCAGCAGCTTAGCGCCAGGGATGAACACTGAAGCTTTCTTT. Translated: CASSLAPGMNTEAFF.

V and J are TRBV25-1 and TRBJ2-7; 7 bases are a match to TRBD1. CDR3 length: 14 amino acids. CDR1 is MGHDK, CDR2 SYGVNS, per germline. V shed 5 bases, J shed 3 bases, and the junction held 7 bases outside the gene matches. The CDR3 loop reads CASSPGQTLYEQYF. In DNA, the CDR3 is TGTGCCAGCAGTCCGGGACAGACCCTCTACGAGCAGTACTTC.

This clonotype was found many times. This sequence joins TRBV20-1 and TRBJ2-3, with TRBD2 identical over 7 bases. The ends lost 8 bases at V and 6 bases at J; junction bases unmatched: 14. This CDR3 is 14 amino acids long. CDR1 is DFQATT and CDR2 is SNEGSKA in the germline V gene (reference sequence). The CDR3 is CSPRGAGVRDTQYF. CDR3 coding DNA: TGCAGTCCGAGAGGGGCGGGAGTGAGGGATACGCAGTATTTT.

This clonotype was detected ten times or more. CDR3 in amino acids: CASSLRGGASYEQYF. CDR3 DNA: TGTGCCAGCAGCTTACGCGGGGGGGCATCCTACGAGCAGTACTTC. The J gene is TRBJ2-7, the V gene TRBV7-8; 9 bases align to TRBD2. There are 15 residues in the CDR3. Trimming took 2 bases from V and 1 from J; bases not matched to a gene: 3. Germline V lookup: CDR1 SGHVS, CDR2 FQNEAQ.

The table lists this clonotype with many counts. The genes are TRBV7-2 and TRBJ2-7, with TRBD2 identical over 7 bases. The ends lost 7 bases at V and 7 bases at J; junction bases unmatched: 7. In germline, CDR1 is SGHTA, CDR2 FQGNSA. This CDR3 comprises 12 residues. The CDR3 sequence is CASTHTSVEQYF. The DNA for the CDR3 is TGTGCCAGCACCCACACTAGCGTAGAGCAGTACTTC.

This clonotype has ten or more counts. The V and J genes are TRBV2 and TRBJ2-3, with TRBD1 as a possible D gene (6 bases). Germline loops: CDR1 SNHLY, CDR2 FYNNEI. This CDR3 contains 16 residues. The V and J ends lost 6 bases and 6 bases respectively, with 22 bases between them. The CDR3 nucleotides are TGTGCCAGCAGGAGGGAGAAGGGGGAGTACTGGGATACGCAGTATTTT. Residues: CASRREKGEYWDTQYF.

The CDR3 sequence: CASSLGWAGGNTIYF. The CDR3 DNA sequence: TGTGCCAGCAGCTTAGGGTGGGCGGGCGGAAACACCATATATTTT. V is TRBV7-2 and J is TRBJ1-3; D not certain. The CDR3 contains 15 residues. CDR1 SGHTA and CDR2 FQGNSA come from the germline V gene. Trimming took off 1 base at V and 4 bases at J, with 11 bases between the two ends.

This clonotype has just a few counts. V gene TRBV7-2 combines with J gene TRBJ2-7; 7 bases map to TRBD2. Germline V gene lookup returns CDR1 SGHTA and CDR2 FQGNSA. With 4 bases clipped from V and 1 base from J, the junction kept 7 bases outside the gene matches. This CDR3 is built from 15 residues. CDR3 sequence reads: CASSSSGTTSYEQYF. CDR3 sequence (DNA): TGTGCCAGCAGCTCGTCCGGGACTACATCCTACGAGCAGTACTTC.

The V and J genes are TRBV2 and TRBJ2-4; 9 positions match TRBD2. This CDR3 region has 19 residues. CDR1 and CDR2 (germline): SNHLY, FYNNEI. The junction had 14 bases not matched to a gene; V was cut back by 4 bases and J by 1 base. This CDR3 is CASSGEREVGNVAKNIQYF. In DNA form, the CDR3 reads TGTGCCAGCAGTGGTGAGCGGGAGGTGGGAAACGTGGCCAAAAACATTCAGTACTTC.

The rearrangement uses TRBV27 and TRBJ1-1; D possibly corresponds to TRBD1 (6 bases). The ends were cut back, 2 bases at V and 0 bases at J, with 10 bases in the middle. The CDR3 contains 15 residues. Per germline, CDR1 MNHEY and CDR2 SMNVEV (reference sequence). The CDR3 here is CASSLGGGLNTEAFF. CDR3 nucleotide sequence: TGTGCCAGCAGTTTAGGGGGGGGCCTGAACACTGAAGCTTTCTTT.

The sample holds a few counts of this clonotype. This chain connects TRBV27 to TRBJ1-1; no definite D call. The CDR3 length is 13 residues. Trimming shortened V by 10 bases and J by 4 bases, and 16 bases separated the two germline ends. The germline V gene encodes CDR1 MNHEY and CDR2 SMNVEV (reference sequence). The CDR3 sequence is CATNPAGATEAFF. CDR3 nucleotide sequence: TGTGCCACCAACCCCGCAGGTGCCACTGAAGCTTTCTTT.

This clonotype has ten or more counts. The V gene is TRBV28, the J gene TRBJ2-3; 8 bases map to TRBD2. Germline CDR1 is MDHEN and CDR2 is SYDVKM. Unmatched junction bases numbered 12, after V lost 6 bases and J lost 7 bases. The CDR3 consists of 15 residues. CDR3 nucleotide sequence: TGTGCCAGCAGCCCATTCCGGGAGGGTCTTCATACGCAGTATTTT. Translated: CASSPFREGLHTQYF.

Ten or more counts support this clonotype. The rearrangement links TRBV6-2 or TRBV6-3 to TRBJ2-3; no definite D call. This CDR3 has 14 amino acids. V gave up 2 bases and J gave up 6 bases, with 12 bases separating them. Germline V gives CDR1 MNHEY, CDR2 SVGEGT. Here the CDR3 reads CASSYQSHRDTQYF. The CDR3 bases are TGTGCCAGCAGTTACCAATCGCACCGGGATACGCAGTATTTT.